The rows below give T cell receptor beta chains drawn from one sample of a study of T cell responses to AZD1222 COVID-19 vaccine. Assay used: immunoSEQ multiplex PCR; TCRdb lists only in-frame clones, some missing. Of hundreds of thousands of clones in the sample, around 93% are singletons; the top ten hold roughly 1%. Specimen: peripheral blood, collected on day 0 of MenACWY control vaccination. All receptors come from an adult in good health. Both conserved end residues are part of each CDR3. The order of the fields is clone size, V gene, J gene, D gene, CDR3 DNA, CDR3 protein. The D gene is left open where the match is weak. Rows may omit the clone size; those that give it use once, few, many or a size class.

abundance: -
v_gene: TRBV2
j_gene: TRBJ2-7
d_gene: -
CDR3nt: TGTGCCAGCAGTGTACGAGGTTACGGGTTATACGAGCAGTACTTC
CDR3aa: CASSVRGYGLYEQYF

abundance: -
v_gene: TRBV19
j_gene: TRBJ1-6
d_gene: -
CDR3nt: TGTGCCAGTCAGGGTTTTAATTCACCCCTCCACTTT
CDR3aa: CASQGFNSPLHF

abundance: -
v_gene: TRBV10-2
j_gene: TRBJ2-7
d_gene: -
CDR3nt: TGCGCCAGCCGGACAACCTACGAGCAGTACTTC
CDR3aa: CASRTTYEQYF

abundance: -
v_gene: TRBV4-3
j_gene: TRBJ1-1
d_gene: -
CDR3nt: TGCGCCAGCAGCCAAGAGGCAGGGAGGGGCACTGAAGCTTTCTTT
CDR3aa: CASSQEAGRGTEAFF

abundance: -
v_gene: TRBV3-1/TRBV3-2
j_gene: TRBJ2-2
d_gene: -
CDR3nt: TGTGCCAGCAGCCACATTATCTCCGGGGAGCTGTTTTTT
CDR3aa: CASSHIISGELFF

abundance: -
v_gene: TRBV29-1
j_gene: TRBJ2-5
d_gene: TRBD1
CDR3nt: TGCAGCGTCGCTACCGGGATCGGACAGGGGCAAGAGACCCAGTACTTC
CDR3aa: CSVATGIGQGQETQYF

abundance: -
v_gene: TRBV19
j_gene: TRBJ2-7
d_gene: -
CDR3nt: TGTGCCAGTAGTCCCTGGGCAGGGATCTACGAGCAGTACTTC
CDR3aa: CASSPWAGIYEQYF

abundance: -
v_gene: TRBV4-1
j_gene: TRBJ1-1
d_gene: -
CDR3nt: TGCGCCAGCAGCCAAGTCTCGGGGATAAACACTGAAGCTTTCTTT
CDR3aa: CASSQVSGINTEAFF

abundance: -
v_gene: TRBV5-4
j_gene: TRBJ2-7
d_gene: TRBD2
CDR3nt: TGTGCCAGCAGCAATACCGGGACTAGCTCCTACGAGCAGTACTTC
CDR3aa: CASSNTGTSSYEQYF

abundance: -
v_gene: TRBV19
j_gene: TRBJ1-5
d_gene: TRBD1
CDR3nt: TGTGCCAGTAGTCGGACAGGGATGGGCAATCAGCCCCAGCATTTT
CDR3aa: CASSRTGMGNQPQHF

abundance: -
v_gene: TRBV19
j_gene: TRBJ1-5
d_gene: -
CDR3nt: TGTGCCAGTAAGGGGCAGGGCGATCAGCCCCAGCATTTT
CDR3aa: CASKGQGDQPQHF

abundance: -
v_gene: TRBV5-6
j_gene: TRBJ2-7
d_gene: -
CDR3nt: TGTGCCAGCAGCCACCGGGGCAGGAGTTACGAGCAGTACTTC
CDR3aa: CASSHRGRSYEQYF

abundance: -
v_gene: TRBV28
j_gene: TRBJ1-4
d_gene: TRBD1
CDR3nt: TGTGCCAGCAGTCTAACCGGGACAGGGTCTGTTAAACTGTTTTTT
CDR3aa: CASSLTGTGSVKLFF

abundance: -
v_gene: TRBV3-1/TRBV3-2
j_gene: TRBJ1-6
d_gene: -
CDR3nt: TGTGCCAGCAGCCAATATCCTAATTCACCCCTCCACTTT
CDR3aa: CASSQYPNSPLHF

abundance: -
v_gene: TRBV4-1
j_gene: TRBJ2-7
d_gene: -
CDR3nt: TGCGCCAGCAGCCAGAAGGTAGGGCCCGGGCACGAGCAGTACTTC
CDR3aa: CASSQKVGPGHEQYF

abundance: -
v_gene: TRBV3-1/TRBV3-2
j_gene: TRBJ2-1
d_gene: -
CDR3nt: TGTGCCAGCAGCCACCTCCCAGCTCAGGAGCAGTTCTTC
CDR3aa: CASSHLPAQEQFF

abundance: -
v_gene: TRBV6-5
j_gene: TRBJ1-4
d_gene: TRBD1
CDR3nt: TGTGCCAGCAGGGGATCCGGGACAGTCACTGAAAAACTGTTTTTT
CDR3aa: CASRGSGTVTEKLFF

abundance: -
v_gene: TRBV18
j_gene: TRBJ1-6
d_gene: -
CDR3nt: TGTGCCAGCTCACCAGGGACCTCTCATTCACCCCTCCACTTT
CDR3aa: CASSPGTSHSPLHF

abundance: few
v_gene: TRBV3-1/TRBV3-2
j_gene: TRBJ1-6
d_gene: -
CDR3nt: TGTGCCAGCAGCCAATCAGGGGATGGGTCACCCCTCCACTTT
CDR3aa: CASSQSGDGSPLHF

abundance: -
v_gene: TRBV2
j_gene: TRBJ1-5
d_gene: -
CDR3nt: TGTGCCAGCACCGCCAGACGTGATCAGCCCCAGCATTTT
CDR3aa: CASTARRDQPQHF

abundance: once
v_gene: TRBV6-5
j_gene: TRBJ2-7
d_gene: -
CDR3nt: TGTGCCAGCAAACCCCCTAAGGGGGTGAGTGGGCAGTACTTC
CDR3aa: CASKPPKGVSGQYF

abundance: -
v_gene: TRBV19
j_gene: TRBJ2-1
d_gene: TRBD2
CDR3nt: TGTGCCAGTAGTAACCCAAAGAGCGGGGGAGCTGGGAATGAGCAGTTCTTC
CDR3aa: CASSNPKSGGAGNEQFF

abundance: -
v_gene: TRBV19
j_gene: TRBJ2-1
d_gene: -
CDR3nt: TGTGCCAGTAGCCCTCTAGCGTGGTCCTACAATGAGCAGTTCTTC
CDR3aa: CASSPLAWSYNEQFF

abundance: -
v_gene: TRBV27
j_gene: TRBJ1-2
d_gene: -
CDR3nt: TGTGCCAGCAGTTTAAACAGGCGGACTAACTATGGCTACACCTTC
CDR3aa: CASSLNRRTNYGYTF

abundance: -
v_gene: TRBV9
j_gene: TRBJ1-2
d_gene: -
CDR3nt: TGTGCCAGCAGCGTAGCGGGCTATGGCTACACCTTC
CDR3aa: CASSVAGYGYTF

abundance: -
v_gene: TRBV10-3
j_gene: TRBJ1-6
d_gene: TRBD1
CDR3nt: TGTGCCATCAGTGAGTCCCAGGGGGGATCTTATTCACCCCTCCACTTT
CDR3aa: CAISESQGGSYSPLHF

abundance: -
v_gene: TRBV19
j_gene: TRBJ2-6
d_gene: -
CDR3nt: TGTGCCAGTAGTATAGGTGGGGGAACCGGGGCCAACGTCCTGACTTTC
CDR3aa: CASSIGGGTGANVLTF

abundance: -
v_gene: TRBV5-1
j_gene: TRBJ2-5
d_gene: -
CDR3nt: TGCGCCAGCAGCCCGGGACTTCAGGGCCAAGAGACCCAGTACTTC
CDR3aa: CASSPGLQGQETQYF

abundance: -
v_gene: TRBV29-1
j_gene: TRBJ2-5
d_gene: -
CDR3nt: TGCAGCGTTGAAGATTGGGACTCCGATACCGCCCAAGAGACCCAGTACTTC
CDR3aa: CSVEDWDSDTAQETQYF

abundance: -
v_gene: TRBV5-5
j_gene: TRBJ2-7
d_gene: -
CDR3nt: TGTGCCAGCAGCTTGGGTGTTGGCATTGACTACGAGCAGTACTTC
CDR3aa: CASSLGVGIDYEQYF

abundance: -
v_gene: TRBV5-1
j_gene: TRBJ1-5
d_gene: -
CDR3nt: TGCGCCAGCAGCACTGACAGCAATCAGCCCCAGCATTTT
CDR3aa: CASSTDSNQPQHF

abundance: -
v_gene: TRBV6-5
j_gene: TRBJ2-3
d_gene: -
CDR3nt: TGTGCCGGAGCTTTATCTTTTGGCACAGATACGCAGTATTTT
CDR3aa: CAGALSFGTDTQYF

abundance: -
v_gene: TRBV10-1
j_gene: TRBJ2-5
d_gene: -
CDR3nt: TGCGCCAGCAGTGAGGCTCCCAGGGAGACCCAGTACTTC
CDR3aa: CASSEAPRETQYF

abundance: few
v_gene: TRBV30
j_gene: TRBJ1-5
d_gene: -
CDR3nt: TGTGCCTGGAGCCTCCGAGGATTGCTGAATCAGCCCCAGCATTTT
CDR3aa: CAWSLRGLLNQPQHF

abundance: -
v_gene: TRBV7-2
j_gene: TRBJ1-6
d_gene: TRBD1
CDR3nt: TGTGCCAGCAGCTCGGGACAGGCGTATTCACCCCTCCACTTT
CDR3aa: CASSSGQAYSPLHF

abundance: -
v_gene: TRBV28
j_gene: TRBJ2-7
d_gene: TRBD1
CDR3nt: TGTGCCAGCAATTTGGGACAGGTCTACGAGCAGTACTTC
CDR3aa: CASNLGQVYEQYF

abundance: -
v_gene: TRBV18
j_gene: TRBJ1-6
d_gene: -
CDR3nt: TGTGCCAGCTCACCACAGGGGGTCACCTATAATTCACCCCTCCACTTT
CDR3aa: CASSPQGVTYNSPLHF

abundance: -
v_gene: TRBV6-2/TRBV6-3
j_gene: TRBJ2-7
d_gene: -
CDR3nt: TGTGCCAGCAGTTACGGGGGGGCGGGATCCTACGAGCAGTACTTC
CDR3aa: CASSYGGAGSYEQYF

abundance: -
v_gene: TRBV29-1
j_gene: TRBJ1-1
d_gene: -
CDR3nt: TGCAGCGTTTCGGACAGCAGGACTGAAGCTTTCTTT
CDR3aa: CSVSDSRTEAFF

abundance: -
v_gene: TRBV7-9
j_gene: TRBJ2-1
d_gene: -
CDR3nt: TGTGCCAGCAGCTTAGCGGGGGCGACTGGAGTCTTC
CDR3aa: CASSLAGATGVF

abundance: -
v_gene: TRBV6-5
j_gene: TRBJ1-1
d_gene: -
CDR3nt: TGTGCCAGCAGCTGGACAGTGAACACTGAAGCTTTCTTT
CDR3aa: CASSWTVNTEAFF

abundance: -
v_gene: TRBV18
j_gene: TRBJ2-2
d_gene: TRBD1
CDR3nt: TGTGCCAGCTCACCACCGCACAGGGGGCAGGGCACCGGGGAGCTGTTTTTT
CDR3aa: CASSPPHRGQGTGELFF

abundance: -
v_gene: TRBV4-1
j_gene: TRBJ1-6
d_gene: -
CDR3nt: TGCGCCAGCAGCCAAGAATCCGCGAGGGAGTCACCCCTCCACTTT
CDR3aa: CASSQESARESPLHF

abundance: -
v_gene: TRBV2
j_gene: TRBJ1-1
d_gene: -
CDR3nt: TGTGCCAGCAGTGTTCAGGGTCCCCCTGAAGCTTTCTTT
CDR3aa: CASSVQGPPEAFF

abundance: once
v_gene: TRBV19
j_gene: TRBJ2-7
d_gene: TRBD1
CDR3nt: TGTGCCCGAAGGACAGGAGAATACGAGCAGTACTTC
CDR3aa: CARRTGEYEQYF

abundance: -
v_gene: TRBV6-1
j_gene: TRBJ1-2
d_gene: -
CDR3nt: TGTGCCAGCAGTTTTCCTCAGGGCAACTATGGCTACACCTTC
CDR3aa: CASSFPQGNYGYTF

abundance: -
v_gene: TRBV6-5
j_gene: TRBJ1-3
d_gene: TRBD1
CDR3nt: TGTGCCAGCCACCCCCGAACAGGGGTTGGAAACACCATATATTTT
CDR3aa: CASHPRTGVGNTIYF

abundance: few
v_gene: TRBV7-2
j_gene: TRBJ1-6
d_gene: TRBD1
CDR3nt: TGTGCCAGCAGCAACCGACAGGGGACACCCCTCCACTTT
CDR3aa: CASSNRQGTPLHF

abundance: few
v_gene: TRBV6-5
j_gene: TRBJ1-5
d_gene: TRBD1
CDR3nt: TGTGCCAGCACCCCCGGGACAGGTAGCAATCAGCCCCAGCATTTT
CDR3aa: CASTPGTGSNQPQHF

abundance: once
v_gene: TRBV5-6
j_gene: TRBJ2-7
d_gene: -
CDR3nt: TGTGCCAGCAGCTCCCGGGACGGAAAACGCTACGAGCAGTACTTC
CDR3aa: CASSSRDGKRYEQYF

abundance: -
v_gene: TRBV6-5
j_gene: TRBJ2-7
d_gene: TRBD1
CDR3nt: TGTGCCAGCAGTTACCAACCGACAGGGGACGACGAGCAGTACTTC
CDR3aa: CASSYQPTGDDEQYF

abundance: -
v_gene: TRBV9
j_gene: TRBJ2-2
d_gene: -
CDR3nt: TGTGCCAGCAGCGTGGCAGCGGTGAACACCGGGGAGCTGTTTTTT
CDR3aa: CASSVAAVNTGELFF